Shown below are 20 T cell receptor beta chains from a single sample sequenced in a study of CD8 T cells in Susac syndrome. Random-hexamer reverse transcription was applied to roughly 0.5 to 1 ug RNA. Using its own MiXCR run on the immunoSEQ multiplex PCR reads, TCRdb lists one record per CDR3 protein. The data hold under 200,000 distinct CDR3 sequences, with approximately 95% observed a single time. Sequenced sample: CD4+ T cells from PBMCs. All receptors come from a human donor in good health.

The V call is TRBV29-1, the J call TRBJ2-5; 11 nucleotides align to TRBD2. With 7 bases clipped from V and 3 bases from J, the junction kept 4 bases outside the gene matches. The germline CDR1 and CDR2 sequences are SQVTM and ANQGSEA. CDR3 length: 13 amino acids. In DNA, the CDR3 is TGCAGCGGGGAGACTAGCGGGGAAGAGACCCAGTACTTC. Protein sequence: CSGETSGEETQYF.

This chain joins TRBV7-9 and TRBJ1-2, with D maybe TRBD1 (6 bases). Between the trimmed V and J ends, which lost 5 bases and 4 bases, there was a span of 14 bases. CDR1 and CDR2 from the germline V gene are SEHNR and FQNEAQ (reference sequence). The CDR3 sequence is 14 residues long. The CDR3 region has the DNA TGTGCCAGCAGCAGCCGGGACACCCTCTATGGCTACACCTTC. Its protein product is CASSSRDTLYGYTF.

V and J are TRBV3-1 and TRBJ2-1; D may be TRBD2 (5 bases). The V gene lost 6 bases and the J gene lost 8 bases, with 17 bases spanning the gap. The CDR3 extends over 14 amino acids. The germline V gene encodes CDR1 LGHDT and CDR2 YNNKEL (reference sequence). The DNA of the CDR3 is TGTGCCAGCAGTCAATGGCGGGCTGCCGATGAGCAGTTCTTC. Its translation: CASSQWRAADEQFF.

The chain carries TRBV18 and TRBJ2-5, with D perhaps TRBD2 (6 bases). Trimming took 3 bases from V and 4 from J, leaving 18 bases between them. The germline V gene encodes CDR1 KGHSH and CDR2 LQKENI. This CDR3 has 16 amino acids. CDR3 residues: CASSPRSQGGGETQYF. The CDR3 nucleotides are TGTGCCAGCTCACCGCGGAGTCAGGGAGGAGGAGAGACCCAGTACTTC.

The chain links TRBV7-2 to TRBJ2-7; D may be TRBD1 (6 bases). This CDR3 region has 14 residues. Germline CDR1 is SGHTA and CDR2 is FQGNSA. Trimming pared 5 bases from V and 0 bases from J, leaving 11 bases between. The chain's CDR3 is CASSIDRSSYEQYF. The CDR3 DNA is TGTGCCAGCAGCATCGACAGGAGCTCCTACGAGCAGTACTTC.

This chain connects TRBV30 to TRBJ2-7, with 13 nucleotides matching TRBD2. J gave up 5 bases and V 4 bases, and 8 bases lay outside the gene matches. The CDR3 contains 15 residues. From germline, CDR1 is GTSNPN and CDR2 SVGIG (reference sequence). The CDR3 spells CAWIRTSGRPHEQYV. Written as DNA, the CDR3 is TGTGCCTGGATTAGGACTAGCGGGAGACCCCACGAGCAGTACGTC.

This clonotype was counted once. This chain uses TRBV2 with TRBJ2-5, with D possibly TRBD2 on 6 matching bases. The V end lost 4 bases, the J end lost 0 bases, and 9 bases lay between the germline ends. The CDR3 runs to 14 residues. Germline V gene sequence: CDR1 SNHLY, CDR2 FYNNEI. CDR3 bases: TGTGCCAGCAGTGGGGGACTCTACCAAGAGACCCAGTACTTC. The encoded protein is CASSGGLYQETQYF.

V usage is TRBV24-1 and J usage is TRBJ2-1, with 10 positions matching TRBD2. CDR3 length equals 15 residues. Germline V gene lookup returns CDR1 KGHDR and CDR2 SFDVKD. V dropped 9 bases and J dropped 4; count of bases not matched to a gene: 8. CDR3 amino acids: CATYQREGSYNEQFF. The CDR3 nucleotides read TGTGCCACCTATCAGCGGGAGGGATCTTACAATGAGCAGTTCTTC.

The chain is built from TRBV29-1 and TRBJ2-7, with a possible D match to TRBD1 (5 bases). Germline V gene sequence: CDR1 SQVTM, CDR2 ANQGSEA. V was trimmed by 1 base and J by 4 bases, leaving 5 bases between them. The CDR3 runs 11 residues. CDR3 amino acids: CSVEAGYEQYV. CDR3 DNA: TGCAGCGTTGAAGCAGGGTACGAGCAGTACGTC.

This clonotype has only one observation. This chain links TRBV15 with TRBJ2-1; 9 positions agree with TRBD2. This CDR3 comprises 15 residues. V lost 5 bases to trimming and J lost 2 bases; unmatched junction nucleotides: 4. Germline V gene lookup returns CDR1 LNHNV and CDR2 YYDKDF (reference sequence). CDR3 DNA sequence: TGTGCCACCAGCTCGCGGGAGGGAACCTACAATGAGCAGTTCTTC. Residues: CATSSREGTYNEQFF. The whole variable domain, remainder taken from reference TRBV15 and TRBJ2-1, is DAMVIQNPRYQVTQFGKPVTLSCSQTLNHNVMYWYQQKSSQAPKLLFHYYDKDFNNEADTPDNFQSRRPNTSFCFLDIRSPGLGDTAMYLCATSSREGTYNEQFFGPGTRLTVL.

This clonotype was seen a single time. The CDR3 loop is CAWSVKGNYGYTF. The CDR3 coding sequence is TGTGCCTGGAGTGTTAAGGGAAACTATGGCTACACCTTC. V and J are TRBV30 and TRBJ1-2; D remains ambiguous. Trimming took off 0 bases at V and 2 bases at J, with 7 bases between the two ends. Per germline, CDR1 GTSNPN and CDR2 SVGIG (reference sequence). CDR3 size: 13 residues. Filled out from reference TRBV30 and TRBJ1-2, the complete variable domain reads SQTIHQWPATLVQPVGSPLSLECTVEGTSNPNLYWYRQAAGRGLQLLFYSVGIGQISSEVPQNLSASRPQDRQFILSSKKLLLSDSGFYLCAWSVKGNYGYTFGSGTRLTVV.

The genes are TRBV4-1 and TRBJ1-5, with D tentatively TRBD1 (6 bases). This CDR3 has 15 residues. Germline CDR1 reads MGHRA; CDR2 reads YSYEKL. Trimming took off 5 bases at V and 1 base at J, with 12 bases between the two ends. The CDR3 region has the DNA TGCGCCAGCAGCAAGGGGGTGGTAAGCAATCAGCCCCAGCATTTT. This translates into CASSKGVVSNQPQHF.

This chain joins TRBV9 and TRBJ1-4; 7 nucleotides align to TRBD1. V lost 3 bases to trimming and J lost 8 bases; unmatched junction nucleotides: 7. The CDR3 has 14 residues. The V gene's germline CDR1 is SGDLS and CDR2 YYNGEE. CDR3 region: CASSGTGGREKLFF. The CDR3 DNA reads TGTGCCAGCAGCGGGACAGGCGGAAGGGAAAAACTGTTTTTT.

This clonotype was observed once. V usage is TRBV7-6 and J usage is TRBJ2-3, with 12 bases fitting TRBD2. Germline CDR1 and CDR2: SGHVS and FNYEAQ. The CDR3 runs to 16 residues. Trimming took 4 bases from V and 2 from J; bases not matched to a gene: 4. CDR3 region: CASSSSGRASTDTQYF. Written as DNA, the CDR3 is TGTGCCAGCAGCTCTAGCGGGAGGGCCTCCACAGATACGCAGTATTTT. Complete variable domain (other parts from reference TRBV7-6 and TRBJ2-3): GAGVSQSPRYKVTKRGQDVALRCDPISGHVSLYWYRQALGQGPEFLTYFNYEAQQDKSGLPNDRFSAERPEGSISTLTIQRTEQRDSAMYRCASSSSGRASTDTQYFGPGTRLTVL.

The chain joins TRBV20-1 to TRBJ1-2; TRBD1 might be the D (6 bases). In germline, CDR1 is DFQATT, CDR2 SNEGSKA (reference sequence). CDR3 length: 13 residues. The V end was cut by 4 bases, the J end by 2 bases, with 11 bases between. CDR3 sequence (DNA): TGCAGTGCTACCCAAGGGGGAAACTATGGCTACACCTTC. Protein product: CSATQGGNYGYTF.

The rearrangement uses TRBV7-3 and TRBJ2-1; 13 bases agree with TRBD2. Germline V gene data show CDR1 as SGHTA and CDR2 as FQGTGA. The V segment lost 3 bases and the J segment 6 bases; nucleotides outside the gene matches: 5. The CDR3 length is 16 residues. The CDR3 loop is CASSFPGLAGPNEQFF. DNA of the CDR3: TGTGCCAGCAGCTTCCCGGGACTAGCGGGACCCAATGAGCAGTTCTTC.

J is TRBJ2-3 and V is TRBV20-1; D possibly corresponds to TRBD1 (6 bases). The CDR3 contains 11 residues. Deletions cut 7 bases from V and 1 base from J, with 6 bases between. Germline CDR1 DFQATT, CDR2 SNEGSKA (reference sequence). CDR3 in amino acids: CSEGGTDTQYF. CDR3 DNA: TGCAGTGAGGGGGGCACAGATACGCAGTATTTT.

The chain couples TRBV20-1 to TRBJ1-6; D gene uncertain. V lost 6 bases and J lost 7, with 13 bases in between. Germline loops: CDR1 DFQATT, CDR2 SNEGSKA (reference sequence). There are 13 residues in the CDR3. CDR3 sequence reads: CSALDEGNSPLHF. The CDR3 DNA is TGCAGTGCCCTCGACGAGGGCAATTCACCCCTCCACTTT.

V is TRBV18 and J is TRBJ2-5; 8 nucleotides align to TRBD2. There are 14 residues in the CDR3. Germline loops: CDR1 KGHSH, CDR2 LQKENI. The V gene end was trimmed by 6 bases and the J gene end by 2 bases; junction bases not matched to a gene: 5. The CDR3 protein is CASSPSGGQETQYF. The CDR3 DNA sequence: TGTGCCAGCTCCCCAAGCGGGGGACAAGAGACCCAGTACTTC. Supplemented by reference TRBV18 and TRBJ2-5, the full variable domain reads NAGVMQNPRHLVRRRGQEARLRCSPMKGHSHVYWYRQLPEEGLKFMVYLQKENIIDESGMPKERFSAEFPKEGPSILRIQQVVRGDSAAYFCASSPSGGQETQYFGPGTRLLVL.

CDR3 sequence (DNA): TGTGCCAGCAGTTTAGGTGGATCTGCGGGGTACGAGCAGTACTTC. As protein: CASSLGGSAGYEQYF. This rearrangement joins TRBV12-3 or TRBV12-4 to TRBJ2-7, with D perhaps TRBD2 (6 bases). The CDR3 covers 15 residues. With 1 base removed from V and 4 bases from J, the gap between germline ends came to 14 bases.